This TCR beta chain was captured by sequencing in a study of HIV-infected patients and healthy controls. This clonotype was detected ten times or more. Antiretroviral therapy had run roughly three months, about 14 weeks, before follow-up blood collection. All unsorted peripheral T cells were captured because whole blood was used without fractionation. cDNA was made from 500 ng RNA using alpha and beta constant primers. Using multiplexing indices, alpha and beta chain libraries were generated apart by chain-specific third strand synthesis. TCRdb redid the calling of the 5' RACE reads with MiXCR, one entry per CDR3 protein. The sample yields roughly 18,000 distinct CDR3 sequences, under 9% seen once. This sequence originates from an adult with HIV infection. Sequenced material: blood, taken during antiretroviral therapy.

CDR3 DNA sequence: TGTGCCAGCAGTTTACCGAGAGGCTACACCTTC. It yields the protein CASSLPRGYTF. This chain connects TRBV27 to TRBJ1-2; unclear D gene. The CDR3 extends over 11 amino acids. V dropped 2 bases and J dropped 8 bases, with 6 bases sitting between them. Germline loops: CDR1 MNHEY, CDR2 SMNVEV (reference sequence).